Shown below are 4 T cell receptor beta chains from a single sample sequenced in a study of blood T cell repertoires in COVID-19. Using immunoSEQ multiplex PCR, the repertoire was profiled, and TCRdb retains in-frame clones only, with some absent. The sample contains 150,000 to 200,000 clones, approximately 86% of which appear only once. Sequencing was performed on peripheral blood. The origin of the receptors is a man aged 50-59 years with active or convalescent COVID-19.

This chain connects TRBV6-1 to TRBJ2-1; 8 nucleotides agree with TRBD2. The junction had 9 bases not matched to a gene; V was cut back by 2 bases and J by 6 bases. Germline values: CDR1 MNHNS, CDR2 SASEGT. The CDR3 extends over 16 amino acids. The CDR3 is CASSEFVGRASNEQFF. As DNA, the CDR3 is TGTGCCAGCAGTGAATTTGTCGGGAGGGCCAGCAATGAGCAGTTCTTC.

The chain has TRBV7-2 and TRBJ2-5; 16 positions match TRBD2. CDR1 and CDR2 from the germline V gene are SGHTA and FQGNSA. The trim removed 1 base at V and 4 bases at J, leaving 6 bases unmatched. This CDR3 contains 18 residues. In DNA, the CDR3 is TGTGCCAGCAGCTTAGGTGGGACTAGCGGGGGGGCTGGAGAGACCCAGTACTTC. It codes for CASSLGGTSGGAGETQYF. The full variable domain, with the rest looked up from reference TRBV7-2 and TRBJ2-5, is GAGVSQSPSNKVTEKGKDVELRCDPISGHTALYWYRQSLGQGLEFLIYFQGNSAPDKSGLPSDRFSAERTGGSVSTLTIQRTQQEDSAVYLCASSLGGTSGGAGETQYFGPGTRLLVL.

V and J are TRBV19 and TRBJ2-7, with a tentative D call TRBD1 (6 bases). The CDR3 has 16 amino acids. The ends were cut back, 0 bases at V and 1 base at J, with 13 bases in the middle. CDR1 is LNHDA and CDR2 is SQIVND in the germline V gene (reference sequence). The CDR3 region has the DNA TGTGCCAGTAGTATAGAAGGTAGCAGGGGTTCCTACGAGCAGTACTTC. Translated, it gives CASSIEGSRGSYEQYF.

The chain employs TRBV6-5 and TRBJ2-5, with 9 bases that match TRBD1. Germline V lookup: CDR1 MNHEY, CDR2 SVGAGI. The CDR3 spans 15 residues. With 8 bases clipped from V and 6 bases from J, the junction kept 13 bases outside the gene matches. CDR3 in amino acids: CASSPPGQGGKTQYF. Here the CDR3 DNA reads TGTGCCAGCTCTCCTCCGGGACAGGGAGGGAAGACCCAGTACTTC.